This T cell receptor (beta chain) was recorded in a study of lymphopenia after photon versus proton radiotherapy. Regarding the study as a whole: Under photons, naive T cells and diversity fell while effector/memory populations rose. Only patients who died were analyzed for survival; proton advantage is unproven.

V was pared by 0 bases and J by 4 bases, with 6 bases between. This CDR3 comprises 13 residues. Germline CDR1 and CDR2: SGHNT and YYREEE (reference sequence). Sequencing used immunoSEQ multiplex PCR; TCRdb keeps in-frame clones, though not all of them. Of roughly 38,000 clones in the sample, roughly 92% were seen once. Turning to this clone: Its antigen is undetermined.

Sequenced material: peripheral blood, taken from a patient treated with photon-based radiotherapy. The sequence was collected from a man in his 60s with cholangiocarcinoma. J is TRBJ2-3 and V is TRBV5-4; the D gene is possibly TRBD2 (5 bases). This CDR3 is CASSLVRADTQYF. CDR3 nucleotides: TGTGCCAGCAGCTTGGTGAGGGCAGATACGCAGTATTTT.